Listed here is a single TCR delta chain. The target antigen is unknown. The template was reverse-transcribed extracted RNA. The CDR3 regions were amplified by multiplex PCR from V-gene primers to a constant-region primer. TCRdb redid the clone calls on the multiplex PCR reads with CATT. The sample contains roughly 55,000 delta-chain clones, around a sixth of which appear only once. The CDR3 consists of 22 residues. J was trimmed by 0 bases and V by 0 bases; bases with no gene match: 16. The germline CDR1 and CDR2 sequences are TSWWSYY and QGS. The data were taken from a study of Vδ1+ human thymocytes. The study, taken as a whole, reports: Donors shared many TRG clonotypes but few TRD clonotypes. Thymic delta-chain repertoires held roughly 20% Vdelta2 sequences and few Vdelta3, despite high sort purity. Thymic TRG and TRD repertoires appeared highly polyclonal, with Gaussian CDR3 length distributions.

The receptor was derived from a boy in the first two years of life who had congenital heart surgery. The chain employs TRDV1 and TRDJ1; the match to TRDD3 covers 13 bases. Source material: Vdelta1+ gamma-delta thymocytes from the thymus. As for subset: FACS-sorted CD3+ TCRalphabeta- TCRVdelta1+ TCRVdelta2- thymocytes. Written as DNA, the CDR3 is TGTGCTCTTGGGGAACTGGGAGGACCGATACTGGGGGATACGTCGCACACCGATAAACTCATCTTT. The encoded protein is CALGELGGPILGDTSHTDKLIF.